This T cell receptor beta chain originates from a study of blood T cell repertoires in COVID-19. Germline CDR1 reads SGHRS; CDR2 reads YFSETQ. The CDR3 contains 15 residues. Deletions cut 4 bases from V and 7 bases from J, with 20 bases between. Assay: immunoSEQ multiplex PCR; the TCRdb copy retains only in-frame clones and omits some. The sample includes 120,000 to 150,000 clones, around 80% seen only once; the top ten take roughly 4.2%. This clone has at least ten counts. The chain recombines TRBV5-1 with TRBJ1-2, with a tentative D call TRBD1 (5 bases). This sequence originates from a man between 60 and 70 years old with acute or convalescent COVID-19. Sequenced sample: peripheral blood. The CDR3 coding sequence is TGCGCCAGCAGCCCGTTGGGGCCCGGAATCTCTGGCTACACCTTC. Translated: CASSPLGPGISGYTF.